This T cell receptor (beta chain) derives from a study of regulatory T cells in long-lasting Graves disease. Study-level background: Over 5 years of antithyroid drugs with positive TSH receptor antibodies was taken to mean persistent Graves' disease.

This clonotype appeared many times. What it binds is not known. Findings and caveats of the study: It was in persistent disease that TRBV28, TRBJ1-2 and TRBJ2-5 were favored.

Researchers made TCR beta libraries by using iRepertoire HTBI primers and running Arm-PCR on CDR3 regions. TCRdb called the multiplex PCR reads again in MiXCR, with one record for every CDR3 protein. The top ten hold roughly 7% of the sample, which has about 470,000 distinct CDR3 sequences, around a fifth seen once. The time point here: persistent/refractory GD, antithyroid drugs over 5 years with positive TRAb. PBMC RNA served as the TCR library source. V shed 7 bases, J shed 3 bases, and the junction held 5 bases outside the gene matches. The CDR3 contains 13 residues. CDR1 is MNHNS, CDR2 SASEGT, per germline.

The sample consisted of peripheral blood mononuclear cells (PBMCs), taken when the disease was refractory, from a patient treated with antithyroid drugs. The sequence came from a female donor with Graves disease. The rearrangement links TRBV6-1 to TRBJ2-5; 7 bases are shared with TRBD2. The CDR3 DNA is TGTGCCAGCATCGAAGCGGGGAAAGAGACCCAGTACTTC. This gives the protein CASIEAGKETQYF.